Below, one T cell receptor (beta chain) is given with its context. Using immunoSEQ multiplex PCR, the repertoire was profiled, and TCRdb retains in-frame clones only, with some absent. The sample contains around 130,000 clones, about 96% of which appear only once. The CDR3 consists of 15 residues. The V and J ends lost 0 bases and 0 bases, in that order; junction bases with no gene match: 2. CDR1 is MGHRA and CDR2 is YSYEKL in the germline V gene. The data are from a study of T cell changes during pregnancy in multiple sclerosis. The sequence was collected from a female donor with multiple sclerosis, enrolled in a pregnancy study. The rearrangement joins TRBV4-1 to TRBJ2-7; TRBD2 matches 7 bases. Material: peripheral blood, obtained after pregnancy. The CDR3 sequence is CASSQERGSSYEQYF. DNA for the CDR3: TGCGCCAGCAGCCAAGAGCGGGGGAGCTCCTACGAGCAGTACTTC.